The source of this TCR beta chain is a study of response to subunit inactivated influenza vaccine. CDR1 and CDR2 (germline): SGHRS, YFSETQ. CDR3 length: 14 amino acids. Between the trimmed V and J ends, which lost 0 bases and 10 bases, there was a span of 14 bases. This clonotype has only a few counts. TCRdb called the RT-PCR reads again in MiXCR, with one record for every CDR3 protein. In the table there are under 500,000 distinct CDR3 sequences, about 10% of which are singletons. The sample here was PBMCs from blood, taken 45 days after vaccination. This receptor was identified in a man in his fifties who received an inactivated influenza vaccine. V usage is TRBV5-1 and J usage is TRBJ2-1, with D unclear. The CDR3 DNA follows: TGCGCCAGCAGCTTGGCCCCGAGTGCCTACGAGCAGTTCTTC. It translates to CASSLAPSAYEQFF. The full variable domain, in which reference TRBV5-1 and TRBJ2-1 provide the parts outside the CDR3, is KAGVTQTPRYLIKTRGQQVTLSCSPISGHRSVSWYQQTPGQGLQFLFEYFSETQRNKGNFPGRFSGRQFSNSRSEMNVSTLELGDSALYLCASSLAPSAYEQFFGPGTRLTVL.